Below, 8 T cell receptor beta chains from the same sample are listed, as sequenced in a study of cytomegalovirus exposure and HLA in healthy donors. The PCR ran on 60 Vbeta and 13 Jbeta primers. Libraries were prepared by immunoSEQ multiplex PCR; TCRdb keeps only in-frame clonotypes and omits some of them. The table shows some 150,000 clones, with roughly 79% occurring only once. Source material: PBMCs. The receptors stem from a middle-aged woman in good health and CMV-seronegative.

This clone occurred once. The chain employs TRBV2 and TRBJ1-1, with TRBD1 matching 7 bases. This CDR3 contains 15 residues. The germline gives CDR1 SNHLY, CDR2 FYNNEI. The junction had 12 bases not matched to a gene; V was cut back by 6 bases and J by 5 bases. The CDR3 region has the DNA TGTGCCAGCAGCGACCCTAGACAGGGAAGAACTGAAGCTTTCTTT. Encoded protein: CASSDPRQGRTEAFF.

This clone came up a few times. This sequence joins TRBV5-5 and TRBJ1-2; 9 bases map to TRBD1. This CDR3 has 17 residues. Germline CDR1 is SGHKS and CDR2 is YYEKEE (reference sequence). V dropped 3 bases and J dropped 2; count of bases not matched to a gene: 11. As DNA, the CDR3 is TGTGCCAGCAGCTACCCCCGGGGGACAGGGCCCAACTATGGCTACACCTTC. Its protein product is CASSYPRGTGPNYGYTF.

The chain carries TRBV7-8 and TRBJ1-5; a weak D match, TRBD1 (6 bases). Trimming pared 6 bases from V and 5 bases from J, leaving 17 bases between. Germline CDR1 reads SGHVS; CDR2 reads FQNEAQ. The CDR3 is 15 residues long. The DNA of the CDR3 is TGTGCCAGCAGTACAACGGACAGCGCTTATCAGCCCCAGCATTTT. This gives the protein CASSTTDSAYQPQHF.

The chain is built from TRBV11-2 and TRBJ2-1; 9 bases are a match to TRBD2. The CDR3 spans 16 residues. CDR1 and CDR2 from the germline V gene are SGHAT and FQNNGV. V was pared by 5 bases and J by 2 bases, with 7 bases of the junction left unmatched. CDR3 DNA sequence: TGTGCCAGCAGCACTATAGCGGGGGTTGCCTACAATGAGCAGTTCTTC. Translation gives CASSTIAGVAYNEQFF.

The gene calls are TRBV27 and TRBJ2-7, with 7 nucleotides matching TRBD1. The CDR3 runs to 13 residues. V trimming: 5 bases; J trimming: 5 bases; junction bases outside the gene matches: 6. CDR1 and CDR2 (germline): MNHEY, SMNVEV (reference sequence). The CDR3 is CASSPTGTDEQYF. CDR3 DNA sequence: TGTGCCAGCAGTCCGACGGGGACAGACGAGCAGTACTTC.

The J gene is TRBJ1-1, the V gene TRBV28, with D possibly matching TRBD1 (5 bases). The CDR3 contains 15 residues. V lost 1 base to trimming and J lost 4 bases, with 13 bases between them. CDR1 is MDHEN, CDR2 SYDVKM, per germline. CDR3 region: CASSLYGGWSTEAFF. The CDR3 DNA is TGTGCCAGCAGTTTATACGGGGGTTGGAGCACTGAAGCTTTCTTT. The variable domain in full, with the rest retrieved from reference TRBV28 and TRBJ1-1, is DVKVTQSSRYLVKRTGEKVFLECVQDMDHENMFWYRQDPGLGLRLIYFSYDVKMKEKGDIPEGYSVSREKKERFSLILESASTNQTSMYLCASSLYGGWSTEAFFGQGTRLTVV.

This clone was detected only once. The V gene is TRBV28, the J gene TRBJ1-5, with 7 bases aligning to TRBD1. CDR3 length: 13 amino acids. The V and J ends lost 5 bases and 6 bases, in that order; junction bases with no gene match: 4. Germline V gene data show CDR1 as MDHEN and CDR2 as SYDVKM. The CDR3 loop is CASSLTGVQPQHF. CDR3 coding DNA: TGTGCCAGCAGTCTCACAGGGGTTCAGCCCCAGCATTTT.

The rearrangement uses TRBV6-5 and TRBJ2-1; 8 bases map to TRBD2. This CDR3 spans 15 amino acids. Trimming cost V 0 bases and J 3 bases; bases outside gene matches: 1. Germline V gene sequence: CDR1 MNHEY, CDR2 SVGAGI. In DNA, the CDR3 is TGTGCCAGCAGTTACTCAAGCGGGAGCTACAATGAGCAGTTCTTC. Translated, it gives CASSYSSGSYNEQFF.